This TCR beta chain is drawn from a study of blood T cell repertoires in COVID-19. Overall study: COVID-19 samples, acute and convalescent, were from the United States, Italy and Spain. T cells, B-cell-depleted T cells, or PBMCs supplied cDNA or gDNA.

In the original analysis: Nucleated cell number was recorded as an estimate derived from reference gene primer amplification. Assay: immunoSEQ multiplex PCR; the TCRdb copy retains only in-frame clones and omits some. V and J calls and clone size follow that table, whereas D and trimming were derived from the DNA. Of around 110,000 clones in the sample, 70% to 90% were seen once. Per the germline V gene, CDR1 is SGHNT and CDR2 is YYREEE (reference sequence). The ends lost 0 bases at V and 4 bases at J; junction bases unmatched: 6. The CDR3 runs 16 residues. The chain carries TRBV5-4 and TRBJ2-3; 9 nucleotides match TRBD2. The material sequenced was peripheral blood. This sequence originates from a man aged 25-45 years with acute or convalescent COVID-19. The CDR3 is CASSLASSGKADTQYF. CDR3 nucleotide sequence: TGTGCCAGCAGCTTGGCCTCTAGCGGGAAGGCAGATACGCAGTATTTT.